What follows describes a single T cell receptor (beta chain). The target antigen is unknown. The sample originates from a study of post-analysis software for immune sequencing data. The germline V gene encodes CDR1 SEHNR and CDR2 FQNEAQ (reference sequence). The germline V and J ends were trimmed by 0 bases and 6 bases, with 8 bases remaining between them. The CDR3 is 13 residues long. The authors incorporated unique molecular identifiers into the TCR beta cDNA libraries. TCRdb re-called the PCR reads with MiXCR, one entry per CDR3 protein. The sample contains roughly 870,000 distinct CDR3 sequences, around 50% of which appear only once. The study's findings and limits: Roughly five TRBV segments were more frequent in patients than controls; TRBV5-6, TRBV5-1 and TRBV20-1 belonged to this group.

The sequenced material came from blood. The receptor was derived from a girl aged 5-17 years with multiple sclerosis. This rearrangement joins TRBV7-9 to TRBJ1-2; maybe TRBD1 (5 bases). The CDR3, as DNA: TGTGCCAGCAGCTTAGCGGGGCACCATGGCTACACCTTC. Protein product: CASSLAGHHGYTF. The full variable domain, rest sourced from reference TRBV7-9 and TRBJ1-2, is DTGVSQNPRHKITKRGQNVTFRCDPISEHNRLYWYRQTLGQGPEFLTYFQNEAQLEKSRLLSDRFSAERPKGSFSTLEIQRTEQGDSAMYLCASSLAGHHGYTFGSGTRLTVV.